The rows below give T cell receptor beta chains drawn from one sample of a study of T cell repertoires in cytomegalovirus infection. TCRdb passed the reads through MiXCR, listing each CDR3 protein once. The data hold 150,000 to 200,000 distinct CDR3 sequences, with roughly 30% observed a single time. Specimen: PBMCs. These receptors came from a human donor in good health (CMV status not recorded). Some clones in this sample may be carry-over from other donors' samples. CDR3s include the opening cysteine and the closing phenylalanine or tryptophan. Size values are once, few and many counts, or a class for expanded clones, and some rows have none.

>TRBV7-2|many|15
CASSGSGTGVEKLFF
>TRBV5-1|NA|11
CASSFGTAQYF
>TRBV6-1|NA|13
CASSTRDSEKLFF
>TRBV10-3|NA|12
CAISEGQYGYTF
>TRBV29-1|once|14
CSIRDRDPRAPLHF
>TRBV4-1|NA|17
CASSQDMTTSLNTEAFF
>TRBV3-1|NA|15
CASSQGERRYYGYTF
>TRBV19|NA|13
CASSVGTSDTQYF
>TRBV6-8|NA|11
CASNDRDEAFF
>TRBV11-1|few|15
CASSVDRGEFYGYTF
>TRBV4-1|NA|15
CASSQEEALAQTPYF
>TRBV7-2|many|15
CASSPGTGLWDEQYF
>TRBV20-1|few|14
CSARSGGLQETQYF
>TRBV18|few|16
CASSPLGQTSNQPQHF
>TRBV5-4|NA|14
CASSFDKADEKLFF
>TRBV12-3/TRBV12-4|NA|14
CASTAQGAIGELFF
>TRBV19|NA|15
CASSIPTGRNTEAFF
>TRBV29-1|NA|12
CSVRDSMETQYF
>TRBV7-2|many|16
CASSLALAGGYNEQFF
>TRBV5-1|few|19
CASIPGLAKASGYYNEQFF
>TRBV12-3/TRBV12-4|few|14
CASSWTAQTGELFF
>TRBV7-6|few|15
CASSLSQGLNSPLHF
>TRBV6-6|NA|13
CASSSGPFQPQHF
>TRBV7-9|NA|13
CASSLDYMNEQFF
>TRBV4-3|NA|15
CASSQYGGGSYEQYF
>TRBV5-4|NA|14
CASSYNRGPWGYTF
>TRBV15|few|16
CATSRDPGTGTDTQYF
>TRBV23-1|once|13
CASSRTSRNEQYF
>TRBV29-1|NA|13
CSADALLGQPQHF
>TRBV7-2|many|15
CASSLSKQQNEKLFF
>TRBV5-6|NA|16
CASSGGTGRITDTQYF
>TRBV12-3/TRBV12-4|NA|15
CASSPGTMGAYEQYF